These 32 T cell receptor beta chains were sequenced from one sample in a study of T cells in Graves' hyperthyroidism and ophthalmopathy. TCR beta CDR3 sequences were amplified from RNA transcripts. The TCR CDR3 was amplified in a first-round RT-PCR using the HTBI primer set. TCRdb analysed the multiplex PCR reads with MiXCR anew, one entry per CDR3 protein. The table includes fewer than 450,000 distinct CDR3 sequences, around 15% detected once. The material sequenced was blood. The source is a man aged 50 to 59 with Graves' ophthalmopathy.

This clonotype was detected many times. The chain recombines TRBV18 with TRBJ1-6; D call uncertain. V was clipped by 3 bases and J by 8 bases, with 11 bases between them. The CDR3 extends over 14 amino acids. Per germline, CDR1 KGHSH and CDR2 LQKENI. CDR3 region: CASSPPFRDSPLHF. The CDR3 nucleotides are TGTGCCAGCTCACCGCCCTTTAGGGATTCACCCCTCCACTTT. The full variable domain, rest sourced from reference TRBV18 and TRBJ1-6, is NAGVMQNPRHLVRRRGQEARLRCSPMKGHSHVYWYRQLPEEGLKFMVYLQKENIIDESGMPKERFSAEFPKEGPSILRIQQVVRGDSAAYFCASSPPFRDSPLHFGNGTRLTVT.

This clonotype was detected ten times or more. The chain links TRBV7-9 to TRBJ2-1; D gene uncertain. This CDR3 region has 12 residues. Germline CDR1 and CDR2: SEHNR and FQNEAQ (reference sequence). V was cut by 6 bases and J by 5 bases, with 8 bases left in between. DNA for the CDR3: TGTGCCAGCAGTCCACCCCACAATGAGCAGTTCTTC. Protein product: CASSPPHNEQFF.

This clonotype has a count of ten or more. Here the CDR3 DNA reads TGTGCCAGCAGCCAGAGGACAGGGTCTGAGACCCAGTACTTC. It codes for CASSQRTGSETQYF. The rearrangement uses TRBV3-1 and TRBJ2-5; 8 positions match TRBD1. Germline V gene data show CDR1 as LGHDT and CDR2 as YNNKEL (reference sequence). Trimming took 3 bases from V and 5 from J; bases not matched to a gene: 5. The CDR3 is 14 amino acids.

This clonotype was counted many times. V gene TRBV11-2 combines with J gene TRBJ2-1; 7 bases fit TRBD2. With 5 bases clipped from V and 9 bases from J, the junction kept 4 bases outside the gene matches. Germline V CDR1 and CDR2: SGHAT, FQNNGV. CDR3 length: 12 amino acids. DNA of the CDR3: TGTGCCAGCAGCCGACTAGCCGGTGAGCAGTTCTTC. It specifies CASSRLAGEQFF.

The genes are TRBV20-1 and TRBJ2-1; possible D gene TRBD2, 5 bases. The CDR3 length is 14 residues. Germline V CDR1 and CDR2: DFQATT, SNEGSKA (reference sequence). Trimming shortened V by 5 bases and J by 10 bases, and 21 bases separated the two germline ends. The CDR3 nucleotides read TGCAGTGCTCACCGAACCCCTAGCCCCAGGGAGCAGTTCTTC. It codes for CSAHRTPSPREQFF.

This clonotype was seen only a few times. This chain joins TRBV10-3 and TRBJ2-7; D ambiguous. The CDR3 loop spans 11 amino acids. V was clipped by 0 bases and J by 6 bases, with 3 bases between them. Germline V gene lookup returns CDR1 ENHRY and CDR2 SYGVKD. In DNA, the CDR3 is TGTGCCATCAGTGAGTCTCGCGAGCAGTACTTC. This encodes CAISESREQYF.

This chain joins TRBV5-4 and TRBJ2-7, with 8 nucleotides matching TRBD1. This CDR3 comprises 14 residues. V was clipped by 4 bases and J by 3 bases; unmatched bases: 6. CDR1 and CDR2 from the germline V gene are SGHNT and YYREEE (reference sequence). The CDR3 region is CASSRTGRGYEQYF. As DNA, the CDR3 is TGTGCCAGCAGCAGGACAGGGCGCGGCTACGAGCAGTACTTC.

This clonotype came up many times. The V and J genes are TRBV25-1 and TRBJ2-7; TRBD2 is a possible D gene (5 bases). The V end was cut by 5 bases, the J end by 8 bases, with 19 bases between. There are 14 residues in the CDR3. Germline V CDR1 and CDR2: MGHDK, SYGVNS. Written as DNA, the CDR3 is TGTGCCAGCAGTAGTGAGGGAGTCCTACGGAAGCAGTACTTC. Its protein product is CASSSEGVLRKQYF.

This clonotype was counted many times. The genes are TRBV6-2 or TRBV6-3 and TRBJ2-5; the match to TRBD2 covers 7 bases. The CDR3 is 16 residues long. J lost 5 bases, V lost 4 bases, and 13 bases had no gene match. Germline loops: CDR1 MNHEY, CDR2 SVGEGT. The CDR3 DNA sequence: TGTGCCAGCAGTTTGTGGAATAGCGGAGCGGGGGAGACCCAGTACTTC. It translates to CASSLWNSGAGETQYF.

This chain joins TRBV20-1 and TRBJ1-2; TRBD1 matches 7 bases. Germline V lookup: CDR1 DFQATT, CDR2 SNEGSKA (reference sequence). V lost 3 bases and J lost 3; bases outside the gene matches: 7. This CDR3 contains 14 residues. The DNA of the CDR3 is TGCAGTGCTAGTAGGTTCCAGGGGGACTATGGCTACACCTTC. This translates into CSASRFQGDYGYTF.

The chain uses TRBV6-9 and TRBJ2-7; perhaps TRBD1 as D (8 bases). CDR1 MNHGY and CDR2 SVAAGI come from the germline V gene. There are 15 residues in the CDR3. Trimming removed 3 bases at V and 7 bases at J, with 19 bases between. CDR3 amino acids: CASSYGRQGASEQYF. The CDR3 nucleotides read TGTGCCAGCAGTTACGGGAGGCAGGGGGCAAGTGAGCAGTACTTC.

At least ten counts were recorded for this clonotype. V usage is TRBV28 and J usage is TRBJ1-2; no definite D call. The CDR3 has 13 residues. Germline CDR1 is MDHEN and CDR2 is SYDVKM. The V and J ends lost 2 bases and 4 bases respectively, with 8 bases between them. CDR3 sequence: CASSLLVSYGYTF. The CDR3 nucleotides read TGTGCCAGCAGTTTACTTGTCAGCTATGGCTACACCTTC.

Comment on this clonotype: This may be a read error: a much more frequent sequence differs by one nucleotide. The chain links TRBV27 to TRBJ2-1; TRBD2 agrees at 11 bases. The ends lost 4 bases at V and 4 bases at J; junction bases unmatched: 3. CDR3 length equals 15 residues. Germline CDR1 MNHEY, CDR2 SMNVEV (reference sequence). CDR3 sequence reads: CASSCSGRDYNEQFF. The CDR3, as DNA: TGTGCCAGCAGTTGTAGCGGGAGGGATTACAATGAGCAGTTCTTC.

This clonotype was detected ten times or more. The chain couples TRBV20-1 to TRBJ2-1; TRBD2 matches at 9 bases. V lost 3 bases to trimming and J lost 6 bases; unmatched junction nucleotides: 9. Germline V gives CDR1 DFQATT, CDR2 SNEGSKA (reference sequence). The CDR3 extends over 15 amino acids. Written as DNA, the CDR3 is TGCAGTGCTAGTCCAGTAGCGGGAGATTTCAATGAGCAGTTCTTC. Its protein is CSASPVAGDFNEQFF.

This clonotype was seen at least ten times. The genes are TRBV28 and TRBJ2-3, with 9 bases lining up with TRBD1. The CDR3 runs to 15 residues. Germline CDR1 and CDR2: MDHEN and SYDVKM. V shed 3 bases and J 10 bases; nucleotides not matched to a gene: 11. Written as DNA, the CDR3 is TGTGCCAGCAGTTTTAGGGGACAGGGTCGGGGAGCGCAGTATTTT. This encodes CASSFRGQGRGAQYF.

This clonotype was recorded many times. The V and J genes are TRBV28 and TRBJ1-6; the D is unclear. Germline V gene sequence: CDR1 MDHEN, CDR2 SYDVKM. The CDR3 extends over 16 amino acids. With 5 bases removed from V and 0 bases from J, the gap between germline ends came to 11 bases. In DNA form, the CDR3 reads TGTGCCAGCAGTGGGGTGAAGGGCTCCTATAATTCACCCCTCCACTTT. Its translation: CASSGVKGSYNSPLHF.

V gene TRBV20-1 combines with J gene TRBJ2-7; TRBD2 agrees at 13 bases. The length of the CDR3 is 14 residues. V shed 7 bases and J 5 bases; nucleotides not matched to a gene: 8. Germline values: CDR1 DFQATT, CDR2 SNEGSKA (reference sequence). The CDR3 nucleotides read TGCAGTGGCATACTAGCGGGAGGGCCCCACGAGCAGTACTTC. Translating gives CSGILAGGPHEQYF.

This clonotype was observed a handful of times. The CDR3 reads CASSLSGAGRSGEKLFF. The CDR3 DNA is TGTGCCAGCAGTTTATCGGGGGCAGGGAGGTCGGGTGAAAAACTGTTTTTT. This chain links TRBV27 with TRBJ1-4; TRBD1 is a possible D gene (6 bases). Germline V gene lookup returns CDR1 MNHEY and CDR2 SMNVEV (reference sequence). Trimming removed 0 bases at V and 7 bases at J, with 18 bases between. The CDR3 is made up of 17 amino acids.

This clonotype came up a few times. This CDR3 is CASSNRQESYEQYF. In nucleotides, the CDR3 is TGTGCCAGCAGCAACCGACAGGAGTCCTACGAGCAGTACTTC. The rearrangement links TRBV7-9 to TRBJ2-7; a weak D match, TRBD1 (6 bases). Trimming took 5 bases from V and 1 from J, leaving 12 bases between them. This CDR3 region has 14 residues. Germline values: CDR1 SEHNR, CDR2 FQNEAQ (reference sequence).

The chain has TRBV20-1 and TRBJ1-1; no clear D. The CDR3 runs 13 residues. Germline CDR1 is DFQATT and CDR2 is SNEGSKA (reference sequence). Trimming took off 2 bases at V and 1 base at J, with 8 bases between the two ends. This CDR3 is CSARPITNTEAFF. The CDR3 region has the DNA TGCAGTGCTAGACCCATTACGAACACTGAAGCTTTCTTT.

This clonotype was observed a single time. The rearrangement joins TRBV28 to TRBJ1-1, with a tentative D call TRBD1 (6 bases). The length of the CDR3 is 13 residues. The V gene lost 6 bases and the J gene lost 4 bases, with 12 bases spanning the gap. The germline V gene has CDR1 MDHEN and CDR2 SYDVKM. CDR3 DNA: TGTGCCAGCAGACAGAACAGGGCCACTGAAGCTTTCTTT. This sequence encodes CASRQNRATEAFF.

This clonotype was detected many times. The chain joins TRBV11-1 to TRBJ2-1; 12 positions match TRBD2. Losses at the gene ends were 4 bases for V and 8 bases for J; bases not matched to a gene: 9. In germline, CDR1 is SGHAT, CDR2 FQDESV (reference sequence). This CDR3 contains 16 residues. CDR3 sequence: CASSYGTSGRIDEQFF. The CDR3 DNA is TGTGCCAGCAGCTACGGGACTAGCGGGCGCATCGATGAGCAGTTCTTC.

The V and J genes are TRBV7-6 and TRBJ2-2; D unresolved. CDR1 is SGHVS and CDR2 is FNYEAQ in the germline V gene. The V end was cut by 6 bases, the J end by 6 bases, with 11 bases between. The CDR3 spans 13 residues. The CDR3 DNA sequence: TGTGCCAGCAGGCCCCCGGCAGCCGGGGAGCTGTTTTTT. Its protein product is CASRPPAAGELFF.

This clonotype has more than one count but fewer than ten. This chain links TRBV7-9 with TRBJ2-2; D gene unclear. This CDR3 has 15 amino acids. The germline V gene encodes CDR1 SEHNR and CDR2 FQNEAQ (reference sequence). Deletions cut 3 bases from V and 4 bases from J, with 12 bases between. Written as DNA, the CDR3 is TGTGCCAGCAGCTTGACCCGGGTCATCACCGGGGAGCTGTTTTTT. This gives the protein CASSLTRVITGELFF.

Ten or more counts support this clonotype. The V and J genes are TRBV5-7 and TRBJ1-5; D perhaps matches TRBD1 (6 bases). TRBV5-7 is an open reading frame, and its role is uncertain. V was clipped by 2 bases and J by 7 bases, with 13 bases between them. The CDR3 runs 14 residues. DNA for the CDR3: TGTGCCAGCAGCTTTGTTAAGGGGGGACAGCCCCAGCATTTT. Protein product: CASSFVKGGQPQHF.

This clonotype was recorded many times. The chain carries TRBV20-1 and TRBJ2-7; no clear D gene. Germline CDR1 reads DFQATT; CDR2 reads SNEGSKA (reference sequence). The V end lost 4 bases, the J end lost 0 bases, and 13 bases lay between the germline ends. The length of the CDR3 is 14 residues. The CDR3, as DNA: TGCAGTGCTAAACCTCAGGAGAGCTCCTACGAGCAGTACTTC. Translating it yields CSAKPQESSYEQYF.

This clonotype was detected ten times or more. The J gene is TRBJ2-6, the V gene TRBV3-1, with unresolved D. Deletions cut 6 bases from V and 2 bases from J, with 5 bases between. CDR3 size: 13 residues. Germline assignment: CDR1 LGHDT and CDR2 YNNKEL (reference sequence). Here the CDR3 DNA reads TGTGCCAGCAGATCCCCTGGGGCCAACGTCCTGACTTTC. This sequence encodes CASRSPGANVLTF.

The V gene is TRBV7-8, the J gene TRBJ2-2; perhaps TRBD2 as D (6 bases). The CDR3 has 16 amino acids. V was trimmed by 0 bases and J by 6 bases, leaving 14 bases between them. Germline CDR1 is SGHVS and CDR2 is FQNEAQ. Written as DNA, the CDR3 is TGTGCCAGCAGCTTAGCGGTCGCTAGCGTGTCCGGGGAGCTGTTTTTT. Translating it yields CASSLAVASVSGELFF.

This clonotype was found many times. This chain joins TRBV6-1 and TRBJ1-2; D is possibly TRBD1 (6 bases). CDR1 and CDR2 from the germline V gene are MNHNS and SASEGT. With 4 bases removed from V and 0 bases from J, the gap between germline ends came to 6 bases. The CDR3 length is 13 residues. The CDR3 here is CASSGTANYGYTF. The DNA for the CDR3 is TGTGCCAGCAGTGGGACAGCTAACTATGGCTACACCTTC.

This clonotype was observed at least ten times. This sequence joins TRBV20-1 and TRBJ2-3; the D gene is possibly TRBD2 (5 bases). CDR3 size: 13 residues. Germline assignment: CDR1 DFQATT and CDR2 SNEGSKA (reference sequence). The ends were cut back, 7 bases at V and 2 bases at J, with 13 bases in the middle. The CDR3 DNA sequence: TGCAGTGAGAGGGCGGCGGACACAGATACGCAGTATTTT. This gives the protein CSERAADTDTQYF.

This clonotype was recorded many times. The chain carries TRBV7-9 and TRBJ2-2; 7 nucleotides agree with TRBD1. Germline assignment: CDR1 SEHNR and CDR2 FQNEAQ (reference sequence). The ends lost 6 bases at V and 2 bases at J; junction bases unmatched: 9. The length of the CDR3 is 16 residues. In nucleotides, the CDR3 is TGTGCCAGCAGTCAGGGGTACAGGGGTAACACCGGGGAGCTGTTTTTT. Protein: CASSQGYRGNTGELFF. Full variable domain (missing parts from reference TRBV7-9 and TRBJ2-2): DTGVSQNPRHKITKRGQNVTFRCDPISEHNRLYWYRQTLGQGPEFLTYFQNEAQLEKSRLLSDRFSAERPKGSFSTLEIQRTEQGDSAMYLCASSQGYRGNTGELFFGEGSRLTVL.

In this sample, this clonotype turned up many times. V and J are TRBV7-9 and TRBJ1-1, with TRBD1 matching over 8 bases. The trim removed 1 base at V and 4 bases at J, leaving 2 bases unmatched. This CDR3 has 14 amino acids. Per the germline V gene, CDR1 is SEHNR and CDR2 is FQNEAQ (reference sequence). CDR3 nucleotides: TGTGCCAGCAGCTTAGTCAGGGGGCCCACTGAAGCTTTCTTT. It is translated as CASSLVRGPTEAFF.